This T cell receptor beta chain is from a study of cytomegalovirus exposure and HLA in healthy donors. PCR was performed using 60 Vbeta and 13 Jbeta primers. Assay: immunoSEQ multiplex PCR; the TCRdb copy retains only in-frame clones and omits some. The sample has around 110,000 clones, under 70% seen once. The V gene lost 2 bases and the J gene lost 4 bases, with 21 bases spanning the gap. CDR3 length equals 17 residues. The germline V gene has CDR1 SGHDN and CDR2 FVKESK. Remarks on this clone: Its target is unknown.

Study outcomes and limitations: An observed cluster of highly shared sequence variants was recorded as a likely sequencing artifact. HLA restriction was apparent for most CMV-associated TCR beta chains in a later analysis. What TCR beta sequences reportedly achieved was accurate prediction of HLA-A and HLA-B alleles in most subjects.

The receptor was derived from a man in his late teens or twenties in good health and CMV-seronegative. Sequences were obtained from PBMCs. The chain couples TRBV14 to TRBJ2-7; D might be TRBD2 (5 bases). CDR3 amino acids: CASSQLVSLLDAYEQYF. CDR3 DNA sequence: TGTGCCAGCAGCCAACTGGTAAGTCTACTAGACGCTTACGAGCAGTACTTC. Drawing the rest from reference TRBV14 and TRBJ2-7, the complete variable domain is EAGVTQFPSHSVIEKGQTVTLRCDPISGHDNLYWYRRVMGKEIKFLLHFVKESKQDESGMPNNRFLAERTGGTYSTLKVQPAELEDSGVYFCASSQLVSLLDAYEQYFGPGTRLTVT.